A single sample is the source of the 24 T cell receptor beta chains below, sequenced in a study of neurological immune-mediated disorders. TCRdb itself ran the 5' RACE reads through MiXCR, one entry per CDR3 protein. The sample yields tens of thousands of distinct CDR3 sequences, around 13% seen once. Indicated time point: longitudinal time-point 2. Sample: PBMCs. These receptors originate from a female donor with HTLV-1-associated myelopathy (HAM/TSP).

This clonotype has at least ten counts. This sequence joins TRBV27 and TRBJ2-1, with TRBD2 identical over 10 bases. Looked up from germline, CDR1 is MNHEY and CDR2 is SMNVEV (reference sequence). The CDR3 runs to 19 residues. V dropped 1 base and J dropped 7; count of bases not matched to a gene: 16. The CDR3 DNA is TGTGCCAGCAGTTTATTGCCCCCCCCCCAGCGGGGGGGCTTTAATGAGCAGTTCTTC. Translation: CASSLLPPPQRGGFNEQFF.

This clonotype was counted ten times or more. J is TRBJ1-5 and V is TRBV20-1; D ambiguous. This CDR3 comprises 15 residues. The V end was cut by 4 bases, the J end by 0 bases, with 13 bases between. Germline V lookup: CDR1 DFQATT, CDR2 SNEGSKA (reference sequence). In nucleotides, the CDR3 is TGCAGTGCTACCAACGCAGCCCATAGCAATCAGCCCCAGCATTTT. Translating it yields CSATNAAHSNQPQHF.

This clonotype has a count of ten or more. The chain couples TRBV29-1 to TRBJ1-5; D unclear. This CDR3 is built from 16 residues. Per the germline V gene, CDR1 is SQVTM and CDR2 is ANQGSEA. Trimming took off 6 bases at V and 0 bases at J, with 18 bases between the two ends. CDR3: CSVRRSNRGSNQPQHF. DNA for the CDR3: TGCAGCGTCCGGAGAAGTAATCGCGGTAGCAATCAGCCCCAGCATTTT.

In its sample, this clonotype was seen many times. This chain joins TRBV29-1 and TRBJ2-3, with D perhaps matching TRBD2 (5 bases). CDR3 length: 13 residues. Deletions cut 3 bases from V and 1 base from J, with 8 bases between. Looked up from germline, CDR1 is SQVTM and CDR2 is ANQGSEA. Here the CDR3 DNA reads TGCAGCGTTGATCGGGGTGGCACAGATACGCAGTATTTT. This encodes CSVDRGGTDTQYF.

Ten or more counts support this clonotype. The chain has TRBV18 and TRBJ2-7; D may be TRBD1 (5 bases). CDR3 length: 14 amino acids. V lost 6 bases to trimming and J lost 3 bases, with 15 bases between them. Per germline, CDR1 KGHSH and CDR2 LQKENI. In nucleotides, the CDR3 is TGTGCCAGCTCGGCTGACAGAGAGGTCTACGAGCAGTACTTC. Protein sequence: CASSADREVYEQYF.

This clonotype was seen at least ten times. The rearrangement uses TRBV20-1 and TRBJ1-6, with unresolved D. This CDR3 contains 16 residues. V lost 0 bases to trimming and J lost 5 bases, with 14 bases between them. Per the germline V gene, CDR1 is DFQATT and CDR2 is SNEGSKA (reference sequence). The CDR3 here is CSARDVGVTNNSPLHF. The CDR3 DNA reads TGCAGTGCTAGAGATGTCGGGGTGACTAATAATTCACCCCTCCACTTT.

This clonotype was detected ten times or more. The rearrangement links TRBV3-1 to TRBJ1-2; D not certain. The germline V gene encodes CDR1 LGHDT and CDR2 YNNKEL (reference sequence). V lost 4 bases, J lost 3 bases, and 3 bases lay in between. The CDR3 spans 11 residues. The CDR3 is CASSPYYGYTF. CDR3 in DNA: TGTGCCAGCAGCCCGTACTATGGCTACACCTTC.

This clonotype appeared many times. The chain employs TRBV12-3 or TRBV12-4 and TRBJ2-2, with D possibly matching TRBD1 (6 bases). Trimming pared 11 bases from V and 1 base from J, leaving 17 bases between. The CDR3 spans 15 residues. The chain's CDR3 is CASRFRDKNTGELFF. CDR3 coding DNA: TGTGCCTCACGCTTCCGGGACAAGAACACCGGGGAGCTGTTTTTT.

The table lists this clonotype with a count of one. This sequence may be a read error, since a much larger clone differs from it by one base. V usage is TRBV7-9 and J usage is TRBJ1-1, with TRBD1 as a possible D gene (6 bases). The V end was cut by 1 base, the J end by 1 base, with 7 bases between. This CDR3 is 14 amino acids long. The germline gives CDR1 SEHNR, CDR2 FQNEAQ (reference sequence). The CDR3 region is CASSLVQGNTEAFF. CDR3 DNA sequence: TGTGCCAGCAGCTTAGTACAGGGGAACACTGAAGCTTTCTTT.

V usage is TRBV6-5 and J usage is TRBJ2-7, with D maybe TRBD1 (5 bases). The CDR3 contains 13 residues. CDR1 and CDR2 (germline): MNHEY, SVGAGI. V was pared by 9 bases and J by 2 bases, with 14 bases between. CDR3: CASARQTTYEQYF. The CDR3 bases are TGTGCCAGTGCGAGACAGACAACCTACGAGCAGTACTTC.

This clonotype has a count of ten or more. The CDR3 loop is CSAKDPGELSIFNEQFF. The CDR3 coding sequence is TGCAGCGCCAAGGACCCGGGGGAGCTATCCATATTCAATGAGCAGTTCTTC. The J gene is TRBJ2-1, the V gene TRBV29-1, with D maybe TRBD2 (6 bases). Germline CDR1 and CDR2: SQVTM and ANQGSEA. V lost 7 bases and J 6 bases, leaving 28 bases between the germline ends. The CDR3 extends over 17 amino acids.

This clonotype was seen at least ten times. The rearrangement joins TRBV9 to TRBJ1-2, with TRBD1 matching over 7 bases. The CDR3 runs 15 residues. Per the germline V gene, CDR1 is SGDLS and CDR2 is YYNGEE. V lost 3 bases and J lost 3; bases outside the gene matches: 8. CDR3 residues: CASSGRDSKYYGYTF. CDR3 DNA: TGTGCCAGCAGCGGCCGGGACAGTAAATACTATGGCTACACCTTC.

This clonotype was counted many times. The chain carries TRBV7-8 and TRBJ1-2; D ambiguous. Germline V lookup: CDR1 SGHVS, CDR2 FQNEAQ. Trimming stripped 3 bases from V and 2 bases from J, with 4 bases between. There are 12 residues in the CDR3. The CDR3 DNA follows: TGTGCCAGCAGCTTTACCAACTATGGCTACACCTTC. Translation: CASSFTNYGYTF. The full variable domain, rest sourced from reference TRBV7-8 and TRBJ1-2, is GAGVSQSPRYKVAKRGQDVALRCDPISGHVSLFWYQQALGQGPEFLTYFQNEAQLDKSGLPSDRFFAERPEGSVSTLKIQRTQQEDSAVYLCASSFTNYGYTFGSGTRLTVV.

This clonotype was counted many times. This sequence joins TRBV6-1 and TRBJ2-1; D remains unclear. The CDR3 is 13 residues long. The V gene lost 5 bases and the J gene lost 4 bases, with 9 bases spanning the gap. The germline CDR1 and CDR2 sequences are MNHNS and SASEGT. CDR3 region: CASSTMSYNEQFF. CDR3 bases: TGTGCCAGCAGTACGATGTCTTACAATGAGCAGTTCTTC.

This clonotype has a count of ten or more. The chain uses TRBV28 and TRBJ2-3; no definite D call. V was clipped by 1 base and J by 2 bases, with 7 bases between them. Germline CDR1 is MDHEN and CDR2 is SYDVKM. This CDR3 has 14 residues. The chain's CDR3 is CASSLYRSTDTQYF. The CDR3 nucleotides are TGTGCCAGCAGTTTATACCGGTCCACAGATACGCAGTATTTT.

The table lists this clonotype with many counts. This chain links TRBV5-1 with TRBJ2-7; 8 nucleotides agree with TRBD1. Germline V gene data show CDR1 as SGHRS and CDR2 as YFSETQ. The CDR3 is made up of 19 amino acids. V was clipped by 1 base and J by 2 bases; unmatched bases: 17. CDR3 sequence reads: CASSLTGLPDRGVTYEQYF. DNA of the CDR3: TGCGCCAGCAGCTTGACTGGCTTGCCCGACAGGGGAGTGACCTACGAGCAGTACTTC.

This clonotype was seen many times. V and J are TRBV14 and TRBJ2-2; D gene ambiguous. With 1 base removed from V and 2 bases from J, the gap between germline ends came to 8 bases. CDR3 length equals 15 residues. Germline V gene lookup returns CDR1 SGHDN and CDR2 FVKESK. The CDR3 reads CASSQGPFNTGELFF. As DNA, the CDR3 is TGTGCCAGCAGCCAAGGACCCTTTAACACCGGGGAGCTGTTTTTT.

This clonotype showed up many times. The V call is TRBV7-9, the J call TRBJ2-5; D not certain. Trimming cost V 3 bases and J 5 bases, with 4 bases left between them. This CDR3 has 11 residues. Germline V CDR1 and CDR2: SEHNR, FQNEAQ (reference sequence). CDR3 region: CASSFTETQYF. CDR3 DNA: TGTGCCAGCAGCTTCACGGAGACCCAGTACTTC.

This clonotype showed up many times. This chain connects TRBV5-6 to TRBJ2-7; D remains unclear. Looked up from germline, CDR1 is SGHDT and CDR2 is YYEEEE. V gave up 3 bases and J gave up 3 bases, with 13 bases separating them. This CDR3 region has 14 residues. This CDR3 reads CASSSGRTLYEQYF. In nucleotides, the CDR3 is TGTGCCAGCAGCTCTGGACGGACGCTCTACGAGCAGTACTTC.

The sample holds a few counts of this clonotype. V and J are TRBV27 and TRBJ2-5, with TRBD2 identical over 10 bases. V gave up 6 bases and J gave up 1 base; unmatched junction bases: 11. The CDR3 loop spans 17 amino acids. CDR1 MNHEY and CDR2 SMNVEV come from the germline V gene (reference sequence). CDR3 loop: CASRRKGASGGQETQYF. The CDR3 DNA is TGTGCCAGCAGAAGAAAGGGGGCTAGCGGGGGCCAAGAGACCCAGTACTTC.

This clonotype was recorded at least ten times. This sequence joins TRBV10-3 and TRBJ2-3; unclear D gene. Trimming left V 10 bases short and J 2 bases short, with 7 bases between. The CDR3 runs to 11 residues. Germline CDR1 ENHRY, CDR2 SYGVKD. CDR3 sequence: CATQDTDTQYF. CDR3 DNA sequence: TGTGCCACCCAGGACACAGATACGCAGTATTTT.

The chain is built from TRBV14 and TRBJ2-3; D remains unclear. CDR1 and CDR2 from the germline V gene are SGHDN and FVKESK. V shed 4 bases and J shed 0 bases, with 5 bases lying between them. The CDR3 covers 13 residues. The CDR3 spells CASSRVSTDTQYF. CDR3 DNA sequence: TGTGCCAGCAGCCGGGTTAGCACAGATACGCAGTATTTT. The variable domain in full, completed from reference TRBV14 and TRBJ2-3, reads EAGVTQFPSHSVIEKGQTVTLRCDPISGHDNLYWYRRVMGKEIKFLLHFVKESKQDESGMPNNRFLAERTGGTYSTLKVQPAELEDSGVYFCASSRVSTDTQYFGPGTRLTVL.

This clonotype was observed at least ten times. The chain has TRBV20-1 and TRBJ2-2; D gene uncertain. CDR1 and CDR2 (germline): DFQATT, SNEGSKA (reference sequence). Trimming stripped 3 bases from V and 7 bases from J, with 9 bases between. This CDR3 has 12 residues. CDR3 loop: CSARAYSGELFF. For the CDR3, the DNA is TGCAGTGCTAGGGCTTATAGCGGGGAGCTGTTTTTT.

Only a few counts were recorded for this clonotype. CDR3 in DNA: TGTGCCAGCAGCTTAACAGGGAAGGGGAAGGAGACCCAGTACTTC. Protein product: CASSLTGKGKETQYF. The rearrangement links TRBV5-6 to TRBJ2-5, with TRBD1 as a possible D gene (6 bases). The CDR3 covers 15 residues. V lost 2 bases and J lost 5, with 16 bases in between. Germline V gene sequence: CDR1 SGHDT, CDR2 YYEEEE. The full variable domain, rest sourced from reference TRBV5-6 and TRBJ2-5, is DAGVTQSPTHLIKTRGQQVTLRCSPKSGHDTVSWYQQALGQGPQFIFQYYEEEERQRGNFPDRFSGHQFPNYSSELNVNALLLGDSALYLCASSLTGKGKETQYFGPGTRLLVL.